Below are 8 T cell receptor beta chains sequenced from a single sample in a study of cytomegalovirus exposure and HLA in healthy donors. Sequencing was performed with immunoSEQ multiplex PCR; in TCRdb, only in-frame clones are kept and a portion is missing. Among tens of thousands of clones listed, roughly 89% were seen once. The specimen was PBMCs. These receptors all stem from a woman in her late teens or twenties in good health and CMV-seropositive.

The CDR3 coding sequence is TGTGCCAGCACCAGAAGCGGGAGGGCCCCGGATGAGCAGTTCTTC. Its protein product is CASTRSGRAPDEQFF. The rearrangement joins TRBV6-1 to TRBJ2-1, with TRBD2 identical over 10 bases. The V gene end was trimmed by 7 bases and the J gene end by 8 bases; junction bases not matched to a gene: 11. Germline-derived CDR1 and CDR2 are MNHNS and SASEGT. CDR3 length equals 15 residues.

The chain couples TRBV6-1 to TRBJ2-7, with 7 bases aligning to TRBD1. The CDR3 loop spans 14 amino acids. Germline CDR1 reads MNHNS; CDR2 reads SASEGT. With 3 bases clipped from V and 2 bases from J, the junction kept 4 bases outside the gene matches. The CDR3 bases are TGTGCCAGCAGTGACCGACAGGGTCCCTACGAGCAGTACTTC. Translated, it gives CASSDRQGPYEQYF.

The rearrangement uses TRBV6-1 and TRBJ1-4; D gene uncertain. The germline V gene has CDR1 MNHNS and CDR2 SASEGT. V was trimmed by 8 bases and J by 7 bases, leaving 17 bases between them. There are 14 residues in the CDR3. CDR3: CASLTGSGGEKLFF. In nucleotides, the CDR3 is TGTGCCAGCCTCACCGGGTCCGGTGGTGAAAAACTGTTTTTT.

The CDR3 region is CASSLRDRRTEAFF. In DNA, the CDR3 is TGTGCCAGCAGTTTAAGGGACAGGCGAACTGAAGCTTTCTTT. The V and J genes are TRBV27 and TRBJ1-1, with TRBD1 matching 8 bases. V trimming: 2 bases; J trimming: 5 bases; junction bases outside the gene matches: 4. The CDR3 spans 14 residues. CDR1 and CDR2 (germline): MNHEY, SMNVEV (reference sequence).

This clone was seen once. V usage is TRBV5-4 and J usage is TRBJ2-3, with TRBD1 matching over 7 bases. The CDR3 has 13 residues. Trimming took 4 bases from V and 4 from J; bases not matched to a gene: 3. Per the germline V gene, CDR1 is SGHNT and CDR2 is YYREEE (reference sequence). For the CDR3, the DNA is TGTGCCAGCAGCGACAGGGTCCCAGATACGCAGTATTTT. This sequence encodes CASSDRVPDTQYF. Looking up the rest from reference TRBV5-4 and TRBJ2-3 gives the full variable domain: ETGVTQSPTHLIKTRGQQVTLRCSSQSGHNTVSWYQQALGQGPQFIFQYYREEENGRGNFPPRFSGLQFPNYSSELNVNALELDDSALYLCASSDRVPDTQYFGPGTRLTVL.

This clone was observed a handful of times. The rearrangement links TRBV7-2 to TRBJ1-6; tentatively, D is TRBD1 (5 bases). Looked up from germline, CDR1 is SGHTA and CDR2 is FQGNSA. The CDR3 consists of 11 residues. Between the trimmed V and J ends, which lost 6 bases and 10 bases, there was a span of 7 bases. CDR3 in DNA: TGTGCCAGCAGTTCAGGGTCACCCCTCCACTTT. This encodes CASSSGSPLHF.

J is TRBJ2-1 and V is TRBV4-2; D is unresolved. Germline V gene sequence: CDR1 LGHNA, CDR2 YNFKEQ. V was shortened by 2 bases and J by 0 bases, with 8 bases between the two germline ends. The CDR3 extends over 15 amino acids. The CDR3 sequence: CASSQSTSSYNEQFF. Here the CDR3 DNA reads TGTGCCAGCAGCCAATCTACGAGCTCCTACAATGAGCAGTTCTTC.

The rearrangement links TRBV6-5 to TRBJ2-3; TRBD2 matches 8 bases. The junction had 0 bases not matched to a gene; V was cut back by 0 bases and J by 1 base. Germline V lookup: CDR1 MNHEY, CDR2 SVGAGI. The CDR3 consists of 15 residues. As DNA, the CDR3 is TGTGCCAGCAGTTACTCTAGCGGGGGCACAGATACGCAGTATTTT. This encodes CASSYSSGGTDTQYF.